Listed below are T cell receptor beta chains from one sample, sequenced in a study of T cell responses to AZD1222 COVID-19 vaccine. Only in-frame clones appear in the TCRdb table, and some are missing; sequencing was by immunoSEQ multiplex PCR. The data contain about 120,000 clones, around 91% of them seen just once; the ten biggest clones take up around 3.1%. The sequenced sample was peripheral blood, obtained on day 0 of AZD1222 vaccination. The receptors shown here come from an adult in good health. The conserved cysteine and the conserved F or W are not part of the CDR3 here. The D gene is left open where the match is weak.

TRBJ2-2	TRBV7-3	TRBD2	ASSKAGLNTGELF
TRBJ1-5	TRBV6-5	NA	ASRLMVDQPQH
TRBJ2-3	TRBV3-1/TRBV3-2	TRBD2	ASSIYPVLAGTDTQY
TRBJ2-7	TRBV5-1	TRBD1	ASSLITGAPYEQY
TRBJ2-3	TRBV9	NA	ASSVDDGDTQY
TRBJ1-1	TRBV11-1	TRBD1	ASRSGTGFGGTEAF
TRBJ2-7	TRBV11-2	NA	ASSGSSYEQY
TRBJ1-2	TRBV5-4	NA	ASSLLPGGYGYT
TRBJ2-1	TRBV11-1	TRBD2	ASSSGLAGHNEQF
TRBJ2-7	TRBV11-2	NA	ASSPLKGARVAYEQY
TRBJ1-4	TRBV5-1	NA	ASSLLGVSNEKLF
TRBJ1-6	TRBV28	NA	ASSKLRGPGDSPLH